This TCR beta chain was identified in a study of Ad26.COV2.S vaccination and SARS-CoV-2 variants. On this clone itself: Its antigen is currently unknown.

This sample's treatment: roughly 18 received Ad26.COV2.S at low or high dose, single or two shots; about five received placebo; per-sample allocation not given. Repertoires come from day 63 after the first vaccine or placebo injection. An adult of 18-55 years in Boston served as donor. Study-wide findings and caveats: It was found that vaccine and placebo recipients had similar non-spike TCR breadth. Vaccinees showed greater spike-specific TCR breadth than placebo recipients. Measures of TCR breadth and depth may have fallen short of total T cell responses.

Sequencing was performed with immunoSEQ multiplex PCR; in TCRdb, only in-frame clones are kept and a portion is missing. The sample gives fewer than 500,000 clones, 80% to 90% of which show up once; about 2.5% is in the top ten. The CDR3 covers 17 residues. Trimming shortened V by 3 bases and J by 1 base, and 13 bases separated the two germline ends. The germline V gene has CDR1 MDHEN and CDR2 SYDVKM. This receptor was identified in a person aged 18-65 years who received the Ad26.COV2.S COVID-19 vaccine or a placebo. The source material was peripheral blood, sampled in a trial of Ad26.COV2.S vaccine versus placebo. J is TRBJ2-6 and V is TRBV28; D is undetermined. The CDR3 loop is CASSFSGPVSGANVLTF. CDR3 DNA: TGTGCCAGCAGTTTTTCCGGTCCAGTGTCTGGGGCCAACGTCCTGACTTTC.